What follows are 25 T cell receptor beta chains derived from one specimen sequenced in a study of regulatory T cells in long-lasting Graves disease. As to time point: persistent/refractory GD, antithyroid drugs over 5 years with positive TRAb. Following extraction of RNA from PBMCs, that RNA was used to make the TCR library. Arm-PCR with iRepertoire HTBI primers amplified the CDR3 regions for these TCR beta libraries. TCRdb independently ran MiXCR on the multiplex PCR reads; one entry per CDR3 protein. The sample has about 460,000 distinct CDR3 sequences, about 20% seen once. Here the sequenced sample was peripheral blood mononuclear cells (PBMCs), taken when the disease was refractory, from a patient treated with antithyroid drugs. Receptor source: a female donor with Graves disease.

Comments on this clonotype: This likely comes from a read error, as the CDR3 has no conserved phenylalanine or tryptophan at its end. The CDR3, as DNA: TGCAGCGTTAGGAGTAGCGGGGGGGACATTCAGTACCTC. Amino acids: CSVRSSGGDIQYL. The rearrangement links TRBV29-1 to TRBJ2-4; 11 bases align to TRBD2. The CDR3 spans 13 residues. V lost 5 bases and J lost 8; bases outside the gene matches: 5. The germline CDR1 and CDR2 sequences are SQVTM and ANQGSEA.

V usage is TRBV20-1 and J usage is TRBJ2-5; no clear D. V was cut by 6 bases and J by 2 bases, with 16 bases left in between. Germline V gene lookup returns CDR1 DFQATT and CDR2 SNEGSKA (reference sequence). This CDR3 is built from 14 residues. The CDR3 spells CSALPFARQETQYF. CDR3 in DNA: TGCAGTGCCCTCCCTTTCGCCAGGCAAGAGACCCAGTACTTC.

This clonotype was seen at least ten times. This sequence joins TRBV27 and TRBJ2-7; D is perhaps TRBD1 or TRBD2 (5 bases each). The CDR3 runs 15 residues. V was trimmed by 4 bases and J by 0 bases, leaving 13 bases between them. CDR1 is MNHEY, CDR2 SMNVEV, per germline (reference sequence). The CDR3 loop reads CASSSFGAASYEQYF. The CDR3 region has the DNA TGTGCCAGCAGTTCGTTCGGGGCAGCCTCCTACGAGCAGTACTTC.

In this sample, this clonotype turned up a few times. The chain is built from TRBV18 and TRBJ1-4; 7 bases align to TRBD1. Germline CDR1 KGHSH, CDR2 LQKENI. V lost 1 base to trimming and J lost 5 bases; unmatched junction nucleotides: 4. The CDR3 extends over 15 amino acids. CDR3 in amino acids: CASSPRTGENEKLFF. The CDR3 nucleotides read TGTGCCAGCTCACCACGAACAGGGGAAAATGAAAAACTGTTTTTT.

V is TRBV20-1 and J is TRBJ2-4, with TRBD1 matching over 10 bases. V trimming: 6 bases; J trimming: 13 bases; junction bases outside the gene matches: 12. This CDR3 has 13 amino acids. Germline V CDR1 and CDR2: DFQATT, SNEGSKA (reference sequence). CDR3 DNA: TGCAGTGCGACCTACTCTCCGACAGGGGGCCAGTACTTC. Residues: CSATYSPTGGQYF.

The J gene is TRBJ1-5, the V gene TRBV7-2; no clear D gene. Germline loops: CDR1 SGHTA, CDR2 FQGNSA. This CDR3 contains 14 residues. V was shortened by 4 bases and J by 7 bases, with 14 bases between the two germline ends. CDR3 coding DNA: TGTGCCAGCAGCTCCCTGGGCCCCACCCAGCCCCAGCATTTT. It encodes CASSSLGPTQPQHF.

V is TRBV20-1 and J is TRBJ2-3; D is unresolved. Germline CDR1 and CDR2: DFQATT and SNEGSKA (reference sequence). V was shortened by 7 bases and J by 6 bases, with 20 bases between the two germline ends. The CDR3 loop spans 14 amino acids. For the CDR3, the DNA is TGCAGTGTGGGAAGCGTCCCGCTCGGGGATACGCAGTATTTT. It is translated as CSVGSVPLGDTQYF.

This chain links TRBV19 with TRBJ1-4; D uncertain. V gave up 8 bases and J gave up 2 bases, with 3 bases separating them. Germline V gene sequence: CDR1 LNHDA, CDR2 SQIVND (reference sequence). This CDR3 spans 11 amino acids. CDR3 sequence reads: CASSTNEKLFF. CDR3 sequence (DNA): TGTGCCAGTTCGACTAATGAAAAACTGTTTTTT.

V and J are TRBV4-2 and TRBJ2-7; TRBD2 aligns across 11 bases. Germline V gene data show CDR1 as LGHNA and CDR2 as YNFKEQ. The V and J ends lost 0 bases and 5 bases, in that order; junction bases with no gene match: 6. The CDR3 consists of 16 residues. The CDR3 DNA reads TGTGCCAGCAGCCAAGACGGAGGGACTAGCGGAAACGAGCAGTACTTC. This sequence encodes CASSQDGGTSGNEQYF.

In this sample, this clonotype turned up a few times. The rearrangement uses TRBV7-8 and TRBJ1-6; 7 bases line up with TRBD1. This CDR3 has 18 residues. Germline V CDR1 and CDR2: SGHVS, FQNEAQ. V lost 4 bases and J lost 8; bases outside the gene matches: 17. CDR3 protein: CASSYQGGGSTVDSPLHF. The CDR3 DNA follows: TGTGCCAGCAGCTACCAGGGGGGGGGGTCGACGGTGGATTCACCCCTCCACTTT.

On this clonotype itself: A read error may produce the germline difference seen at one junction end. The J gene is TRBJ1-1, the V gene TRBV5-1; D call uncertain. The germline CDR1 and CDR2 sequences are SGHRS and YFSETQ. The CDR3 has 11 amino acids. This CDR3 reads CASSLGQAQTF. DNA of the CDR3: TGCGCCAGCAGCTTGGGCCAGGCCCAGACGTTT.

J is TRBJ2-3 and V is TRBV9; a possible D gene is TRBD2 (5 bases). V lost 0 bases and J 2 bases, leaving 10 bases between the germline ends. The CDR3 totals 15 residues. Germline CDR1 SGDLS, CDR2 YYNGEE. CDR3 loop: CASSVVASPTDTQYF. The CDR3 DNA sequence: TGTGCCAGCAGCGTAGTTGCTAGCCCCACAGATACGCAGTATTTT.

V usage is TRBV6-2 or TRBV6-3 and J usage is TRBJ2-2; 10 nucleotides agree with TRBD2. Germline lookup yields CDR1 MNHEY and CDR2 SVGEGT. This CDR3 has 16 residues. Trimming at V came to 2 bases and at J to 3 bases, leaving 3 bases not matched to a gene. CDR3 nucleotides: TGTGCCAGCAGTTACGCGGGACTAGCGTACACCGGGGAGCTGTTTTTT. It specifies CASSYAGLAYTGELFF.

The chain joins TRBV5-1 to TRBJ2-4, with TRBD2 matching 13 bases. This CDR3 has 18 amino acids. Trimming at V came to 4 bases and at J to 6 bases, leaving 13 bases not matched to a gene. Looked up from germline, CDR1 is SGHRS and CDR2 is YFSETQ. The CDR3 sequence: CASSTPGLAGLGGNIQYF. CDR3 in DNA: TGCGCCAGCAGCACCCCGGGACTAGCGGGACTTGGTGGAAACATTCAGTACTTC.

This sequence joins TRBV6-2 or TRBV6-3 and TRBJ1-2; D remains unclear. The CDR3 is 14 amino acids. V was pared by 1 base and J by 4 bases, with 10 bases between. Germline V CDR1 and CDR2: MNHEY, SVGEGT. This CDR3 reads CASSYFGGGYGYTF. CDR3 DNA: TGTGCCAGCAGTTACTTCGGCGGCGGCTATGGCTACACCTTC.

This clonotype was observed a few times. A read error may be the cause here, since a much bigger clone is one base away. This chain links TRBV12-3 or TRBV12-4 with TRBJ2-4; 7 nucleotides agree with TRBD2. This CDR3 has 14 amino acids. Unmatched junction bases numbered 4, after V lost 3 bases and J lost 5 bases. The CDR3 coding sequence is TGTGCCAGCAGTTTCGGGGGGACCGAAAACATTCAGTACTTC. Translation gives CASSFGGTENIQYF.

The chain is built from TRBV20-1 and TRBJ2-5; D unclear. The CDR3 has 13 amino acids. V was clipped by 2 bases and J by 2 bases, with 9 bases between them. Germline V gene sequence: CDR1 DFQATT, CDR2 SNEGSKA (reference sequence). The CDR3 coding sequence is TGCAGTGCTAGATACGGCAGACAAGAGACCCAGTACTTC. It is translated as CSARYGRQETQYF.

This clonotype was observed at least ten times. The chain links TRBV27 to TRBJ1-2; D not resolved. The CDR3 extends over 13 amino acids. Trimming stripped 7 bases from V and 4 bases from J, with 13 bases between. Germline V CDR1 and CDR2: MNHEY, SMNVEV (reference sequence). This chain's CDR3 is CASKAGPGYGYTF. In DNA form, the CDR3 reads TGTGCCAGCAAGGCAGGTCCGGGCTATGGCTACACCTTC.

This clonotype was seen a few times. V usage is TRBV5-1 and J usage is TRBJ1-1, with 12 bases identical to TRBD1. This CDR3 has 16 residues. V trimming: 3 bases; J trimming: 1 base; junction bases outside the gene matches: 4. Germline V lookup: CDR1 SGHRS, CDR2 YFSETQ. CDR3 sequence reads: CASSWGQGAGNTEAFF. The CDR3 DNA reads as TGCGCCAGCAGCTGGGGACAGGGGGCTGGGAACACTGAAGCTTTCTTT.

In its sample, this clonotype was seen many times. The chain carries TRBV14 and TRBJ2-7; the match to TRBD1 covers 7 bases. J lost 3 bases, V lost 4 bases, and 9 bases had no gene match. CDR1 and CDR2 from the germline V gene are SGHDN and FVKESK. This CDR3 is built from 15 residues. The CDR3 sequence: CASSPTGVGIYEQYF. As DNA, the CDR3 is TGTGCCAGCAGCCCAACAGGGGTGGGAATCTACGAGCAGTACTTC.

There are a few counts of this clonotype. The chain recombines TRBV7-9 with TRBJ2-2, with 13 nucleotides matching TRBD2. Germline V CDR1 and CDR2: SEHNR, FQNEAQ (reference sequence). This CDR3 has 16 amino acids. J gave up 7 bases and V 5 bases, and 7 bases lay outside the gene matches. In nucleotides, the CDR3 is TGTGCCAGCAGCGCAACTAGCGGGAGGGCCAGCGGGGAGCTGTTTTTT. Translating gives CASSATSGRASGELFF.

The table lists this clonotype with many counts. The chain couples TRBV3-1 to TRBJ1-1; D remains unclear. The CDR3 is 14 amino acids. Germline V gene data show CDR1 as LGHDT and CDR2 as YNNKEL (reference sequence). V lost 1 base to trimming and J lost 2 bases, with 8 bases between them. Written as DNA, the CDR3 is TGTGCCAGCAGCCAAGCAGGTCCTAACACTGAAGCTTTCTTT. It is translated as CASSQAGPNTEAFF.

This clonotype was recorded at least ten times. The CDR3 nucleotides read TGTGCCAGCAGACCGTGGGGCAATCAGCCCCAGCATTTT. Protein: CASRPWGNQPQHF. The J gene is TRBJ1-5, the V gene TRBV6-1; D remains ambiguous. V was pared by 6 bases and J by 2 bases, with 8 bases between. This CDR3 comprises 13 residues. Germline-derived CDR1 and CDR2 are MNHNS and SASEGT.

This clonotype was detected a few times. The chain combines TRBV5-1 with TRBJ1-1; D is uncertain. V lost 4 bases and J lost 5, with 12 bases in between. Germline V gene sequence: CDR1 SGHRS, CDR2 YFSETQ. CDR3 length: 13 residues. The CDR3 nucleotides are TGCGCCAGCAGCCCTCCCCAACGGACTGAAGCTTTCTTT. Translation gives CASSPPQRTEAFF. Full variable domain (rest looked up from reference TRBV5-1 and TRBJ1-1): KAGVTQTPRYLIKTRGQQVTLSCSPISGHRSVSWYQQTPGQGLQFLFEYFSETQRNKGNFPGRFSGRQFSNSRSEMNVSTLELGDSALYLCASSPPQRTEAFFGQGTRLTVV.

This clonotype was seen many times. The DNA for the CDR3 is TGTGCCAGCAGTTTAGGGGACAGGCTGAACACTGAAGCTTTCTTT. This translates into CASSLGDRLNTEAFF. The rearrangement uses TRBV28 and TRBJ1-1, with 8 bases lining up with TRBD1. Trimming removed 2 bases from V and 0 bases from J; junction bases left unmatched: 2. Germline lookup yields CDR1 MDHEN and CDR2 SYDVKM. The CDR3 has 15 amino acids.